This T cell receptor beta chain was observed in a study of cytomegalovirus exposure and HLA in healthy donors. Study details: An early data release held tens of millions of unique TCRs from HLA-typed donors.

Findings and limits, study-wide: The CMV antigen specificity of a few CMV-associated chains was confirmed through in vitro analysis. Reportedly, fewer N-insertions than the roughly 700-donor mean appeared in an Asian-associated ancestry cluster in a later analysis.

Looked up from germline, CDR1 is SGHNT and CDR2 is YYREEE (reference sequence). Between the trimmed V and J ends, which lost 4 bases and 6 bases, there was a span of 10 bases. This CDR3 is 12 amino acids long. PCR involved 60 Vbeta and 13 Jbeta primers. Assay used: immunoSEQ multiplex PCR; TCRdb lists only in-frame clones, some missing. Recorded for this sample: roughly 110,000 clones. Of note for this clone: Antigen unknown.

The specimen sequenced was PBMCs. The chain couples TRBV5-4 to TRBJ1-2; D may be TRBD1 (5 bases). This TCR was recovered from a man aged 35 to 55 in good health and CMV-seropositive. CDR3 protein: CASSLRVNGYTF. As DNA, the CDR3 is TGTGCCAGCAGCCTCAGGGTAAATGGCTACACCTTC.